This entry concerns a single T cell receptor (beta chain). Its antigen is not known. Assay used: immunoSEQ multiplex PCR; TCRdb lists only in-frame clones, some missing. The sample consists of about 1.5 million clones, roughly 98% of them appearing once. The data originate from a study of shared clonotypes between healthy human individuals. Study-wide points: The study found 4.5% to 5% of naive CD4 clonotypes shared across several donors.

Germline loops: CDR1 GTSNPN, CDR2 SVGIG (reference sequence). The CDR3 has 14 amino acids. V was trimmed by 8 bases and J by 2 bases, leaving 18 bases between them. The TCR was taken from a man younger than 40 in good health. V is TRBV30 and J is TRBJ1-2; weak D call: TRBD1 (6 bases). The sequenced sample was naive CD4+ T cells sorted from blood. Subset described: CD45RA+ positively selected. CDR3 protein: CAGLRVTGNYGYTF. The CDR3 region has the DNA TGTGCCGGCCTGAGGGTGACAGGAAACTATGGCTACACCTTC.